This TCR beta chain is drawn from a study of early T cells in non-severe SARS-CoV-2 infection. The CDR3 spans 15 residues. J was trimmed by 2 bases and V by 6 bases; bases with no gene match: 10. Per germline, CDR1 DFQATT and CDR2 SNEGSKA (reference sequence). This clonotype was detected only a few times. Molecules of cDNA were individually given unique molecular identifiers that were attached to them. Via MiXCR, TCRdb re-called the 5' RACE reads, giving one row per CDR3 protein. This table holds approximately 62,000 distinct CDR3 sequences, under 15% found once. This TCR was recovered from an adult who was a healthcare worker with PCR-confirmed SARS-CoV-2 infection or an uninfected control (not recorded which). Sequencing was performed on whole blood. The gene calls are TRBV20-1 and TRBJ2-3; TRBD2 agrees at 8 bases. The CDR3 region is CSAVEGSGVTDTQYF. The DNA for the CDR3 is TGCAGTGCCGTCGAGGGTAGCGGGGTCACAGATACGCAGTATTTT.